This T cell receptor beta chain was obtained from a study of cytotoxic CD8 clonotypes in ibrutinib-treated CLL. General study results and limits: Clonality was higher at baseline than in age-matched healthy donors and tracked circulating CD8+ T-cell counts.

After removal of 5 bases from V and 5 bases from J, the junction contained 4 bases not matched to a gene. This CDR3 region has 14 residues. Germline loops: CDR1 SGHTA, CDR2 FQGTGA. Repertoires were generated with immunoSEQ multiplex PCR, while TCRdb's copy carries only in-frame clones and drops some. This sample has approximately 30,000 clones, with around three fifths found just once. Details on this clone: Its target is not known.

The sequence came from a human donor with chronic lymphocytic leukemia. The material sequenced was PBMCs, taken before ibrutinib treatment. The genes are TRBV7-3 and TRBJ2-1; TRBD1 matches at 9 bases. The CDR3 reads CASSLGQGNNEQFF. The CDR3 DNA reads TGTGCCAGCAGCCTGGGACAGGGTAACAATGAGCAGTTCTTC.